This TCR beta chain was sequenced for a study of PD-1 blockade in classical Hodgkin lymphoma. Study at large: Patients were administered nivolumab (3 mg/kg intravenously) every 2 weeks.

Findings and limits, study-wide: Reports indicated that newly diagnosed patients had lower baseline TCR diversity than healthy donors did. Patients who responded completely had about the same baseline diversity as newly diagnosed patients.

As concerns this clone: As yet, its antigen is unknown.

Described time point: cycle 4 day 1 (C4D1), after more than 5 weeks of nivolumab. All patients relapsed after autologous stem cell transplantation, and brentuximab vedotin exposure varied. Sequenced by immunoSEQ multiplex PCR; TCRdb stores in-frame clones only, minus some. Of about 93,000 clones listed, about three quarters are singletons. With V trimmed by 5 bases and J by 6 bases, 14 bases remained unmatched. The CDR3 covers 17 residues. Germline V CDR1 and CDR2: KGHSH, LQKENI. The starting material was peripheral blood mononuclear cells (PBMCs), obtained before the fourth cycle of nivolumab. The receptor comes from a human donor with classical Hodgkin lymphoma. The V and J genes are TRBV18 and TRBJ2-1; 9 nucleotides match TRBD1. CDR3: CASSSNHAGTGLNEQFF. The CDR3 DNA reads as TGTGCCAGCTCATCGAATCACGCCGGGACAGGGCTCAATGAGCAGTTCTTC. Drawing the rest from reference TRBV18 and TRBJ2-1, the complete variable domain is NAGVMQNPRHLVRRRGQEARLRCSPMKGHSHVYWYRQLPEEGLKFMVYLQKENIIDESGMPKERFSAEFPKEGPSILRIQQVVRGDSAAYFCASSSNHAGTGLNEQFFGPGTRLTVL.